The TCR beta chain under discussion was sequenced for a study of breast tumors, draining lymph nodes, adjacent tissues. TCRdb fed the multiplex PCR reads into MiXCR, producing one record per CDR3 protein. This table holds about 230,000 distinct CDR3 sequences, roughly 30% found once. Axillary draining lymph nodes of breast cancer patients supplied the node samples. Trimming removed 2 bases at V and 4 bases at J, with 14 bases between. This CDR3 comprises 16 residues. The V gene's germline CDR1 is MNHEY and CDR2 SMNVEV (reference sequence). The origin of this receptor is a female donor with breast cancer. Some clones in this sample may be carry-over from other donors' samples. The gene calls are TRBV27 and TRBJ2-2, with D perhaps matching TRBD2 (6 bases). Source material: axillary lymph node tissue. CDR3 sequence: CASSLTASVSTGELFF. CDR3 coding DNA: TGTGCCAGCAGTTTAACAGCTAGCGTCAGCACCGGGGAGCTGTTTTTT.